The 2 T cell receptor beta chains given below trace back to one sample, sequenced in a study of vaccination and CD4 T cells after COVID-19. The treatment was: roughly 10-day PBMC culture with coronavirus spike peptide pools or control peptides (ViraFEST assay). With the Oncomine TCR Beta short-read assay, DNA from cultured CD4+ T cells was sequenced. TCRdb called the PCR reads again in MiXCR, with one record for every CDR3 protein. This sample carries more than 10,000 distinct CDR3 sequences, around 50% of them seen once, and the ten largest clones take roughly 12%. No cognate antigen is known for these TCRs. The source material was CD4+ T cells from blood, cultured in vitro. The receptors originated from a human donor who had recovered from COVID-19.

As to this clonotype: One end of the junction is discordant with germline, which a read error may explain. The chain combines TRBV5-4 with TRBJ1-6; D might be TRBD1 (6 bases). The CDR3 covers 14 residues. Germline V lookup: CDR1 SGHNT, CDR2 YYREEE (reference sequence). The CDR3 loop reads CASGLQGQASPLHF. In nucleotides, the CDR3 is TGTGCCAGCGGCTTACAGGGCCAGGCTTCACCCCTCCACTTT.

The chain uses TRBV6-1 and TRBJ2-5, with 11 bases aligning to TRBD2. From germline, CDR1 is MNHNS and CDR2 SASEGT. The V gene end was trimmed by 6 bases and the J gene end by 1 base; junction bases not matched to a gene: 7. The CDR3 length is 16 residues. In DNA, the CDR3 is TGTGCCAGCAGACCCACTAGCGGGGGATTCCAAGAGACCCAGTACTTC. Protein: CASRPTSGGFQETQYF.